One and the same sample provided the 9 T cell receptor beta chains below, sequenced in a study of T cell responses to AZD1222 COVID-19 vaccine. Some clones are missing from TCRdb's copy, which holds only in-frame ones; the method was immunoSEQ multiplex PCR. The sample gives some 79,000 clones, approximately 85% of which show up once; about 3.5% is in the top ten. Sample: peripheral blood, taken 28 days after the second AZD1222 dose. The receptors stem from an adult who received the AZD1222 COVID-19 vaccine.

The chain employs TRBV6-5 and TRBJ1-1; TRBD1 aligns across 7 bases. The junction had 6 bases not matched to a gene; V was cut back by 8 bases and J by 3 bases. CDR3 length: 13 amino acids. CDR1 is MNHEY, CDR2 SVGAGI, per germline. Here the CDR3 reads CASEQGRDTEAFF. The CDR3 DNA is TGTGCCAGCGAACAGGGGAGGGACACTGAAGCTTTCTTT.

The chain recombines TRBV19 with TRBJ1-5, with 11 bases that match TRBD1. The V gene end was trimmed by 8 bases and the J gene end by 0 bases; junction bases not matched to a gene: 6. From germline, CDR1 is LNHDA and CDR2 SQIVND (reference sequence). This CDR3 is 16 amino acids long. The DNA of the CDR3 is TGTGCCAGTCAGGACAGGGGGCAATATAGCAATCAGCCCCAGCATTTT. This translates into CASQDRGQYSNQPQHF. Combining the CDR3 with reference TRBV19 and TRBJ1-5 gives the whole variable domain DGGITQSPKYLFRKEGQNVTLSCEQNLNHDAMYWYRQDPGQGLRLIYYSQIVNDFQKGDIAEGYSVSREKKESFPLTVTSAQKNPTAFYLCASQDRGQYSNQPQHFGDGTRLSIL.

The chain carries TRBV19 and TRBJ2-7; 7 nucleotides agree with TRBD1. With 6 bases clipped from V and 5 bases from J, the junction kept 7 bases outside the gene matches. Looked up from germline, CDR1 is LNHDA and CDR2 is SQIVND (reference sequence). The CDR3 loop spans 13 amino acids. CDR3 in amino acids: CASSPSTGNEQYF. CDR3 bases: TGTGCCAGTAGCCCCTCGACAGGGAACGAGCAGTACTTC.

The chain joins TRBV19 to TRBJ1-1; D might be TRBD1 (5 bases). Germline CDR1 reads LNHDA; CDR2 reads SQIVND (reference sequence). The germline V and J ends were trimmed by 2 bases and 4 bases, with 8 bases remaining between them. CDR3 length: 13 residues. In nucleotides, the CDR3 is TGTGCCAGTAGTATAACAGGCAGCACTGAAGCTTTCTTT. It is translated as CASSITGSTEAFF. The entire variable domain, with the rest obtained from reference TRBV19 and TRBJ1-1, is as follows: DGGITQSPKYLFRKEGQNVTLSCEQNLNHDAMYWYRQDPGQGLRLIYYSQIVNDFQKGDIAEGYSVSREKKESFPLTVTSAQKNPTAFYLCASSITGSTEAFFGQGTRLTVV.

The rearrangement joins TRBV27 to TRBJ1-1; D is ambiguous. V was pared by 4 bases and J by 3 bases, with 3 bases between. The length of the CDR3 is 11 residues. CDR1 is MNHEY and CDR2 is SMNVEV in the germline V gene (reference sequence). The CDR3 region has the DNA TGTGCCAGCAGTTCGTACACTGAAGCTTTCTTT. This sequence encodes CASSSYTEAFF.

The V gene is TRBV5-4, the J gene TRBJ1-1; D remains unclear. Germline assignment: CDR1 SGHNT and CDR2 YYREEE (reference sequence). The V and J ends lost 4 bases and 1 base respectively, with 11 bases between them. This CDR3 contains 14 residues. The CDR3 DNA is TGTGCCAGCAGCCCCAAAAACTCGAACACTGAAGCTTTCTTT. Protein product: CASSPKNSNTEAFF.

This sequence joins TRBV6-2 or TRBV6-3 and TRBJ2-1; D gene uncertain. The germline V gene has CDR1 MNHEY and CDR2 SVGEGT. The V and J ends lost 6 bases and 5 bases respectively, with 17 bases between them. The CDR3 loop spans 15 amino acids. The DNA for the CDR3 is TGTGCCAGCAGCGAAGCCAACTCTCCAAACAATGAGCAGTTCTTC. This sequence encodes CASSEANSPNNEQFF.

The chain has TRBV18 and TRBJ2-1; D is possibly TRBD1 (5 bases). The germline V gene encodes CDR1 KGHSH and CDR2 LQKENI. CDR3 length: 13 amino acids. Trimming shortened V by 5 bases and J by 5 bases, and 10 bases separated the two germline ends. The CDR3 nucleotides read TGTGCCAGCTCATATGGGGCGAACAATGAGCAGTTCTTC. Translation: CASSYGANNEQFF.

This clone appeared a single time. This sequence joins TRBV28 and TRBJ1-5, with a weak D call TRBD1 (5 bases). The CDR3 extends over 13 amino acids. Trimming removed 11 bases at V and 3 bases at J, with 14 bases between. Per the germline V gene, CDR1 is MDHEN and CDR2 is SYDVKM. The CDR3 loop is CAARGGNNQPQHF. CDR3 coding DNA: TGTGCCGCGCGGGGGGGGAACAATCAGCCCCAGCATTTT.